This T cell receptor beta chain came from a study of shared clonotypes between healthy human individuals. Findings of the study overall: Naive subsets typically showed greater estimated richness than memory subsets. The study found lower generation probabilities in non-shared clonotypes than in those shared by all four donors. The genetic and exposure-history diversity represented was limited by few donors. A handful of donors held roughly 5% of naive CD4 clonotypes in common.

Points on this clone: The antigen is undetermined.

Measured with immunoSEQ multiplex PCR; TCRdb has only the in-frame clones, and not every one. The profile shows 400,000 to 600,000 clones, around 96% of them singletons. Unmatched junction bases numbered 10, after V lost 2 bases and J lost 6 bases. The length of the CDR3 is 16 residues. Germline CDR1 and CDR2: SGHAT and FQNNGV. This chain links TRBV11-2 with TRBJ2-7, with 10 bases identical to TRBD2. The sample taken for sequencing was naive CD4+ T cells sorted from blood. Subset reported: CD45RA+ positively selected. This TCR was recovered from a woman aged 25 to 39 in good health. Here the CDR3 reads CASSLMTGLAVLEQYF. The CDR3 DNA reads TGTGCCAGCAGCTTAATGACCGGACTAGCGGTTCTCGAGCAGTACTTC.